This T cell receptor (beta chain) stems from a study of shared clonotypes between healthy human individuals. Profiling relied on immunoSEQ multiplex PCR, and the TCRdb table lists in-frame clones only, not all of them. The sample yields about 2.4 million clones, around nine tenths seen once. The sample holds a few counts of this clone. The sample holds other DNA sequences that translate to the same CDR3. The CDR3 extends over 12 amino acids. Trimming shortened V by 3 bases and J by 0 bases, and 4 bases separated the two germline ends. Germline V lookup: CDR1 SGHNT, CDR2 YYREEE (reference sequence). The CD4+ fraction was divided into a CD45RA+ naive subset and a CD45RA-negative memory subset.

The V call is TRBV5-4, the J call TRBJ2-7, with D unclear. The sequence was obtained from a man between 18 and 29 years old in good health. Sequencing input: naive CD4+ T cells sorted from blood. Subset indicated: CD45RA+ positively selected. This CDR3 reads CASSSSSYEQYF. CDR3 coding DNA: TGTGCCAGCAGCTCGAGCTCCTACGAGCAGTACTTC. The whole variable domain, filled in from reference TRBV5-4 and TRBJ2-7, reads ETGVTQSPTHLIKTRGQQVTLRCSSQSGHNTVSWYQQALGQGPQFIFQYYREEENGRGNFPPRFSGLQFPNYSSELNVNALELDDSALYLCASSSSSYEQYFGPGTRLTVT.